Listed here are 32 T cell receptor beta chains from one sample, sequenced in a study of T cells in Graves' hyperthyroidism and ophthalmopathy. Researchers amplified the TCR beta CDR3 regions from RNA transcripts. The HTBI primer set was used in a first-round RT-PCR of the TCR CDR3. TCRdb passed the multiplex PCR reads through MiXCR, listing each CDR3 protein once. The table shows roughly 290,000 distinct CDR3 sequences, with 15% to 20% occurring only once. Sequenced input: blood. These receptors were collected from a woman aged 55-70 years with Graves' ophthalmopathy.

The sample holds many counts of this clonotype. The V gene is TRBV4-1, the J gene TRBJ1-1, with no clear D. Germline lookup yields CDR1 MGHRA and CDR2 YSYEKL. Trimming removed 0 bases from V and 8 bases from J, with 19 bases in between. The length of the CDR3 is 16 residues. As DNA, the CDR3 is TGCGCCAGCAGCCAAGATCCGTCCCAGGTGTCGTACGAAGCTTTCTTT. Translation gives CASSQDPSQVSYEAFF.

This rearrangement joins TRBV4-3 to TRBJ1-2; D remains ambiguous. Germline values: CDR1 LGHNA, CDR2 YSLEER. The CDR3 totals 15 residues. Trimming removed 0 bases at V and 7 bases at J, with 15 bases between. This chain's CDR3 is CASSQDEAIWGGYTF. The CDR3 DNA is TGCGCCAGCAGCCAAGACGAGGCGATCTGGGGTGGCTACACCTTC.

The genes are TRBV27 and TRBJ1-4, with 12 bases aligning to TRBD1. Per germline, CDR1 MNHEY and CDR2 SMNVEV (reference sequence). With 3 bases clipped from V and 7 bases from J, the junction kept 3 bases outside the gene matches. The CDR3 has 15 amino acids. The CDR3 DNA is TGTGCCAGCAGTTTTGGGACAGGGGGCCGTGAAAAACTGTTTTTT. Protein sequence: CASSFGTGGREKLFF.

This clonotype was detected only a few times. This chain connects TRBV3-1 to TRBJ2-7, with D unclear. The V end lost 2 bases, the J end lost 2 bases, and 7 bases lay between the germline ends. This CDR3 is 13 amino acids long. Germline lookup yields CDR1 LGHDT and CDR2 YNNKEL (reference sequence). The CDR3 here is CASSQLFPYEQYF. The CDR3 DNA sequence: TGTGCCAGCAGCCAACTTTTCCCCTACGAGCAGTACTTC.

This clonotype was recorded many times. As DNA, the CDR3 is TGTGCCAGCAGCCAAGGGAACCAAGAGACCCAGTACTTC. Encoded protein: CASSQGNQETQYF. The genes are TRBV3-1 and TRBJ2-5, with D unclear. Trimming stripped 1 base from V and 0 bases from J, with 3 bases between. CDR1 is LGHDT, CDR2 YNNKEL, per germline (reference sequence). The CDR3 contains 13 residues.

This clonotype was picked up many times. The chain links TRBV20-1 to TRBJ2-1; 9 bases match TRBD1. Germline V CDR1 and CDR2: DFQATT, SNEGSKA (reference sequence). The CDR3 is made up of 13 amino acids. Losses at the gene ends were 3 bases for V and 6 bases for J; bases not matched to a gene: 3. The DNA for the CDR3 is TGCAGTGCTAGGGACAGGGGTTTCAATGAGCAGTTCTTC. It specifies CSARDRGFNEQFF.

This clonotype was seen repeatedly, ten times or more. For the CDR3, the DNA is TGTGCCAGCAGTCCGCGCCGGGTTTCCGGGGAGCTGTTTTTT. Protein: CASSPRRVSGELFF. The rearrangement joins TRBV27 to TRBJ2-2; no reliable D call. Germline V gene lookup returns CDR1 MNHEY and CDR2 SMNVEV (reference sequence). The V end lost 5 bases, the J end lost 6 bases, and 13 bases lay between the germline ends. CDR3 length: 14 amino acids.

The genes are TRBV19 and TRBJ2-1; D possibly corresponds to TRBD1 (6 bases). The CDR3 has 13 amino acids. Trimming cost V 7 bases and J 9 bases, with 16 bases left between them. Looked up from germline, CDR1 is LNHDA and CDR2 is SQIVND (reference sequence). CDR3 bases: TGTGCCAGTACCATAGCACAGGGACGTGAGCAGTTCTTC. Translation gives CASTIAQGREQFF.

This clonotype was observed many times. The gene calls are TRBV4-3 and TRBJ2-1; D unresolved. Per the germline V gene, CDR1 is LGHNA and CDR2 is YSLEER. The CDR3 is made up of 15 amino acids. V was shortened by 3 bases and J by 3 bases, with 12 bases between the two germline ends. CDR3 amino acids: CASSQTLGYYNEQFF. The CDR3 DNA reads TGCGCCAGCAGCCAGACATTGGGATACTACAATGAGCAGTTCTTC.

Many counts were recorded for this clonotype. V gene TRBV20-1 combines with J gene TRBJ2-3, with TRBD1 matching 8 bases. In germline, CDR1 is DFQATT, CDR2 SNEGSKA (reference sequence). The CDR3 totals 15 residues. J gave up 1 base and V 2 bases, and 5 bases lay outside the gene matches. DNA of the CDR3: TGCAGTGCTAGAACCGGACAGGGAGGCACAGATACGCAGTATTTT. Its translation: CSARTGQGGTDTQYF.

This clonotype was detected ten times or more. The chain recombines TRBV28 with TRBJ2-1, with D hard to call. V lost 5 bases and J 5 bases, leaving 4 bases between the germline ends. CDR3 length equals 11 residues. Germline-derived CDR1 and CDR2 are MDHEN and SYDVKM. Here the CDR3 DNA reads TGTGCCAGCAGTATAAACAATGAGCAGTTCTTC. Translation gives CASSINNEQFF.

This clonotype was counted between two and nine times. The J gene is TRBJ2-3, the V gene TRBV6-2 or TRBV6-3, with TRBD2 matching over 10 bases. Germline-derived CDR1 and CDR2 are MNHEY and SVGEGT. V lost 7 bases to trimming and J lost 3 bases; unmatched junction nucleotides: 13. The CDR3 spans 17 residues. The CDR3 sequence is CASTPVASGSGTDTQYF. CDR3 in DNA: TGTGCCAGCACACCGGTGGCTAGCGGGAGTGGGACAGATACGCAGTATTTT.

This clonotype was detected only a few times. The rearrangement uses TRBV4-2 and TRBJ1-4; TRBD1 matches 7 bases. This CDR3 contains 16 residues. CDR1 and CDR2 from the germline V gene are LGHNA and YNFKEQ. The junction had 14 bases not matched to a gene; V was cut back by 5 bases and J by 8 bases. CDR3 coding DNA: TGTGCCAGCAGCTCGCAGCCCCAGGGGGTAAGGGAAAAACTGTTTTTT. It encodes CASSSQPQGVREKLFF.

This clonotype was seen at least ten times. CDR3 amino acids: CASSPGRKETQYF. The CDR3 coding sequence is TGTGCCAGCAGCCCGGGACGGAAAGAGACCCAGTACTTC. This chain uses TRBV7-8 with TRBJ2-5; the D call may be TRBD1 or TRBD2 (5 bases each). V lost 5 bases and J 3 bases, leaving 10 bases between the germline ends. Germline V gives CDR1 SGHVS, CDR2 FQNEAQ. The CDR3 is made up of 13 amino acids.

This clonotype appeared many times. The V and J genes are TRBV7-2 and TRBJ2-3, with 9 bases aligning to TRBD2. CDR1 and CDR2 from the germline V gene are SGHTA and FQGNSA. V gave up 5 bases and J gave up 2 bases; unmatched junction bases: 8. The CDR3 totals 16 residues. CDR3 loop: CASSPQAGGYTDTQYF. In nucleotides, the CDR3 is TGTGCCAGCAGCCCTCAAGCGGGGGGATACACAGATACGCAGTATTTT.

This clonotype came up a few times. The chain has TRBV5-1 and TRBJ2-1, with D possibly TRBD2 on 5 matching bases. Trimming cost V 4 bases and J 15 bases, with 14 bases left between them. Germline V CDR1 and CDR2: SGHRS, YFSETQ. This CDR3 contains 11 residues. The CDR3 is CASSAEGVGFF. Written as DNA, the CDR3 is TGCGCCAGCAGCGCCGAGGGAGTTGGGTTCTTC.

At least ten counts were recorded for this clonotype. This chain links TRBV6-1 with TRBJ2-2; a weak D match, TRBD1 (6 bases). The CDR3 contains 14 residues. Germline assignment: CDR1 MNHNS and CDR2 SASEGT. V shed 5 bases and J shed 1 base, with 8 bases lying between them. Written as DNA, the CDR3 is TGTGCCAGCAGTTGGGGACAGAACACCGGGGAGCTGTTTTTT. It encodes CASSWGQNTGELFF.

Remarks on this clonotype: Being one base from a much bigger clone, this may be a read error. DNA for the CDR3: TGTGCCAGCAGCGTAGAAGGGACAGGGGGCGAGCAGTACTTC. This translates into CASSVEGTGGEQYF. J is TRBJ2-7 and V is TRBV9, with 11 positions matching TRBD1. The length of the CDR3 is 14 residues. V trimming: 0 bases; J trimming: 6 bases; junction bases outside the gene matches: 2. The V gene's germline CDR1 is SGDLS and CDR2 YYNGEE. Full variable domain (missing parts from reference TRBV9 and TRBJ2-7): DSGVTQTPKHLITATGQRVTLRCSPRSGDLSVYWYQQSLDQGLQFLIQYYNGEERAKGNILERFSAQQFPDLHSELNLSSLELGDSALYFCASSVEGTGGEQYFGPGTRLTVT.

Points on this clonotype: At one boundary the junction diverges from the germline segment, which might be a read error. This chain connects TRBV7-2 to TRBJ1-5, with D unresolved. From germline, CDR1 is SGHTA and CDR2 FQGNSA. This CDR3 comprises 15 residues. CDR3 in amino acids: CASSHDSHSNRPQHF. CDR3 bases: TGTGCCAGCAGCCACGACTCACATAGCAATCGGCCCCAGCATTTT.

This clonotype was recorded at least ten times. The V call is TRBV5-1, the J call TRBJ2-3; D call uncertain. V lost 0 bases to trimming and J lost 2 bases, with 7 bases between them. CDR3 length equals 14 residues. Germline V CDR1 and CDR2: SGHRS, YFSETQ. DNA of the CDR3: TGCGCCAGCAGCTTGGCACAGTCCACAGATACGCAGTATTTT. Translated: CASSLAQSTDTQYF. The whole variable domain, filled in from reference TRBV5-1 and TRBJ2-3, reads KAGVTQTPRYLIKTRGQQVTLSCSPISGHRSVSWYQQTPGQGLQFLFEYFSETQRNKGNFPGRFSGRQFSNSRSEMNVSTLELGDSALYLCASSLAQSTDTQYFGPGTRLTVL.

This clonotype was seen at least ten times. The V and J genes are TRBV20-1 and TRBJ1-5, with TRBD1 as a possible D gene (6 bases). There are 14 residues in the CDR3. Germline-derived CDR1 and CDR2 are DFQATT and SNEGSKA (reference sequence). Trimming pared 1 base from V and 10 bases from J, leaving 17 bases between. CDR3 sequence (DNA): TGCAGTGCTAGAGGGGAAGGGGGAAGTTCACCCCAGCATTTT. This translates into CSARGEGGSSPQHF.

This clonotype was detected ten times or more. V and J are TRBV20-1 and TRBJ2-3; 8 bases fit TRBD2. J gave up 1 base and V 5 bases, and 8 bases lay outside the gene matches. The CDR3 consists of 15 residues. Germline V lookup: CDR1 DFQATT, CDR2 SNEGSKA (reference sequence). The CDR3 region is CSAPSPTSGTDTQYF. The CDR3 bases are TGCAGTGCTCCCTCTCCGACTAGCGGCACAGATACGCAGTATTTT.

This clonotype was counted ten times or more. J is TRBJ2-1 and V is TRBV7-2, with D perhaps matching TRBD1 (6 bases). The CDR3 is made up of 14 amino acids. The V end lost 2 bases, the J end lost 3 bases, and 8 bases lay between the germline ends. Germline V CDR1 and CDR2: SGHTA, FQGNSA. The CDR3: CASSLQGSYNEQFF. The CDR3 nucleotides are TGTGCCAGCAGCTTACAGGGGAGCTACAATGAGCAGTTCTTC.

In regard to this clonotype: A clone one base away is much larger, so this may be a read error. The genes are TRBV28 and TRBJ2-2; D is tentatively TRBD1 or TRBD2 (5 bases each). Germline V gives CDR1 MDHEN, CDR2 SYDVKM. The CDR3 has 13 residues. DNA for the CDR3: TGTGCCAGCAGACCAGGGAACACCGGGAAGCTGTTTTTT. Its protein product is CASRPGNTGKLFF.

This clonotype was seen a handful of times. The rearrangement links TRBV7-8 to TRBJ2-2; D not resolved. Trimming pared 1 base from V and 7 bases from J, leaving 10 bases between. Germline values: CDR1 SGHVS, CDR2 FQNEAQ. This CDR3 has 14 residues. This chain's CDR3 is CASSLEQVHGELFF. The CDR3 DNA follows: TGTGCCAGCAGCTTAGAGCAGGTGCACGGGGAGCTGTTTTTT.

This clonotype was seen at least ten times. The chain combines TRBV18 with TRBJ2-2, with D perhaps matching TRBD1 (5 bases). The germline gives CDR1 KGHSH, CDR2 LQKENI. V lost 2 bases and J lost 6, with 7 bases in between. The CDR3 totals 13 residues. Written as DNA, the CDR3 is TGTGCCAGCTCACCATCCAGGGCCGGGGAGCTGTTTTTT. As protein: CASSPSRAGELFF.

This clonotype was seen ten or more times. V gene TRBV6-1 combines with J gene TRBJ1-3; TRBD1 agrees at 9 bases. V dropped 8 bases and J dropped 5; count of bases not matched to a gene: 7. The germline V gene encodes CDR1 MNHNS and CDR2 SASEGT. The length of the CDR3 is 14 residues. CDR3 sequence: CASLRTGARNTIYF. Here the CDR3 DNA reads TGTGCCAGCCTAAGGACAGGGGCGAGAAACACCATATATTTT.

This clonotype was seen many times. This chain links TRBV6-2 or TRBV6-3 with TRBJ2-1, with unresolved D. The CDR3 loop spans 15 amino acids. V lost 6 bases and J 5 bases, leaving 17 bases between the germline ends. Germline assignment: CDR1 MNHEY and CDR2 SVGEGT. The CDR3, as DNA: TGTGCCAGCAGAAGGACGGCGAACCAAAACAATGAGCAGTTCTTC. Protein: CASRRTANQNNEQFF.

The sample holds many counts of this clonotype. V is TRBV28 and J is TRBJ2-6; D remains ambiguous. V was trimmed by 2 bases and J by 0 bases, leaving 11 bases between them. Per germline, CDR1 MDHEN and CDR2 SYDVKM. The CDR3 contains 17 residues. Here the CDR3 DNA reads TGTGCCAGCAGTTTAGCCAGAGATTCCTCTGGGGCCAACGTCCTGACTTTC. As protein: CASSLARDSSGANVLTF.

This clonotype was picked up a small number of times. The chain carries TRBV30 and TRBJ2-7; 7 positions agree with TRBD1. Germline V gene data show CDR1 as GTSNPN and CDR2 as SVGIG (reference sequence). The CDR3 covers 15 residues. The V gene end was trimmed by 2 bases and the J gene end by 2 bases; junction bases not matched to a gene: 9. CDR3 bases: TGTGCCTGGAGTATTACCGGGACAGCTACCTACGAGCAGTACTTC. It translates to CAWSITGTATYEQYF.

This clonotype showed up many times. V gene TRBV24-1 combines with J gene TRBJ2-2; no definite D call. Germline loops: CDR1 KGHDR, CDR2 SFDVKD. The ends were cut back, 8 bases at V and 1 base at J, with 10 bases in the middle. The CDR3 is 14 residues long. The CDR3: CATKGPENTGELFF. Written as DNA, the CDR3 is TGTGCCACCAAAGGACCGGAGAACACCGGGGAGCTGTTTTTT.

The table lists this clonotype with many counts. The gene calls are TRBV29-1 and TRBJ2-1; D not resolved. V lost 4 bases to trimming and J lost 6 bases, with 4 bases between them. CDR3 length: 10 residues. Germline CDR1 reads SQVTM; CDR2 reads ANQGSEA. CDR3 loop: CSVGVNEQFF. CDR3 DNA sequence: TGCAGCGTTGGGGTCAATGAGCAGTTCTTC.